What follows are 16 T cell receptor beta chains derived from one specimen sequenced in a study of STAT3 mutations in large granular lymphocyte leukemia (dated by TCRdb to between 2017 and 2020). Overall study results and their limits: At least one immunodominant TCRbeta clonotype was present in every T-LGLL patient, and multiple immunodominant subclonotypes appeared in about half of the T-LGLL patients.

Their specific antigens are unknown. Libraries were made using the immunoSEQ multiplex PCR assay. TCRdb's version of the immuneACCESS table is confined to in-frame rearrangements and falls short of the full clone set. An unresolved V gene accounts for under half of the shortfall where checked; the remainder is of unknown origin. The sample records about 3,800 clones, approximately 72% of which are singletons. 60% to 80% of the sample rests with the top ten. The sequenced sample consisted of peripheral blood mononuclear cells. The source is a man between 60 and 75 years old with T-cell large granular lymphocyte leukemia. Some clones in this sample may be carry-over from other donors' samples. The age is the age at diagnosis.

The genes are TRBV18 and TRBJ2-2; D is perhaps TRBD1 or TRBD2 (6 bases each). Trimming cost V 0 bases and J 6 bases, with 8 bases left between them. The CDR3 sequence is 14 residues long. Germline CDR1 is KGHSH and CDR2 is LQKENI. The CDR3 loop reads CASSPPGGAGELFF. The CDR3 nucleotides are TGTGCCAGCTCACCACCCGGGGGCGCCGGGGAGCTGTTTTTT. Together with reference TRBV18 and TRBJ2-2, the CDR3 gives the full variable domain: NAGVMQNPRHLVRRRGQEARLRCSPMKGHSHVYWYRQLPEEGLKFMVYLQKENIIDESGMPKERFSAEFPKEGPSILRIQQVVRGDSAAYFCASSPPGGAGELFFGEGSRLTVL.

CDR3 DNA sequence: TGTGCCACCTCCACGGGTTTGGCGGGGGGGCCCTCTGAGCAGTTCTTC. Translation: CATSTGLAGGPSEQFF. V usage is TRBV15 and J usage is TRBJ2-1; 9 bases are a match to TRBD2. CDR3 size: 16 residues. Germline V gives CDR1 LNHNV, CDR2 YYDKDF (reference sequence). J gave up 9 bases and V 8 bases, and 17 bases lay outside the gene matches.

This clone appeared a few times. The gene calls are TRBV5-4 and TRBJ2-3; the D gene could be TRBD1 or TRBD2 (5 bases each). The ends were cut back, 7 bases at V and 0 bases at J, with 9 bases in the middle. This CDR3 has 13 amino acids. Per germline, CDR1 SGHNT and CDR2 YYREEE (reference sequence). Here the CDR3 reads CASRGDSTDTQYF. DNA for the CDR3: TGTGCCAGCCGTGGGGACAGCACAGATACGCAGTATTTT. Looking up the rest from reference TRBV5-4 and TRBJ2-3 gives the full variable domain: ETGVTQSPTHLIKTRGQQVTLRCSSQSGHNTVSWYQQALGQGPQFIFQYYREEENGRGNFPPRFSGLQFPNYSSELNVNALELDDSALYLCASRGDSTDTQYFGPGTRLTVL.

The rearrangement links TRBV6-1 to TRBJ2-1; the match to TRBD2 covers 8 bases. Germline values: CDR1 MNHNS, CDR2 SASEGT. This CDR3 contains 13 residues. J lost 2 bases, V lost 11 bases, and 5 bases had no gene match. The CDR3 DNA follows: TGTGCCCATAGCGGGGTGACCTACAATGAGCAGTTCTTC. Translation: CAHSGVTYNEQFF.

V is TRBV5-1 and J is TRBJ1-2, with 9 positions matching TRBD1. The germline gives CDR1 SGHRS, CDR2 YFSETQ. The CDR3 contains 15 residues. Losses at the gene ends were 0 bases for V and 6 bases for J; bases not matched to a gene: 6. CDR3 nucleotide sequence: TGCGCCAGCAGCTTGGGGGGACAGGGCCGAGATGGCTACACCTTC. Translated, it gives CASSLGGQGRDGYTF.

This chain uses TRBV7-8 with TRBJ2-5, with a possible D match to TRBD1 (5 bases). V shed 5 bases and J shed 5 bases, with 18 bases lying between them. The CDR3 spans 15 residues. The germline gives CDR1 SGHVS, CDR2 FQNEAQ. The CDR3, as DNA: TGTGCCAGCAGCAGGATCAGGGTTCCTTGGGAGACCCAGTACTTC. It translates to CASSRIRVPWETQYF. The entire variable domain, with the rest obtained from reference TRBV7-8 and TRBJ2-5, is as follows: GAGVSQSPRYKVAKRGQDVALRCDPISGHVSLFWYQQALGQGPEFLTYFQNEAQLDKSGLPSDRFFAERPEGSVSTLKIQRTQQEDSAVYLCASSRIRVPWETQYFGPGTRLLVL.

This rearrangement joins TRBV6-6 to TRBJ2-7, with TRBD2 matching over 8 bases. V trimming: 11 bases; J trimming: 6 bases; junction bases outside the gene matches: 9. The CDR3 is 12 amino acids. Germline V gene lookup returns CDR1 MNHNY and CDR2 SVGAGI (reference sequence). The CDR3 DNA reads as TGTGCCGTCGACACCGCGGGGGGCGAGCAGTACTTC. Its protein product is CAVDTAGGEQYF.

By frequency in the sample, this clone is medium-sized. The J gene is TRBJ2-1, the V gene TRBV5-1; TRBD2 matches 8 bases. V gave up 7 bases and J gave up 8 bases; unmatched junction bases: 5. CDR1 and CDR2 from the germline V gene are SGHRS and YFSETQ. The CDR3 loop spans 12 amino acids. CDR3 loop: CASAREGYEQFF. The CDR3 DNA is TGCGCCAGCGCTCGGGAGGGATATGAGCAGTTCTTC.

The CDR3 sequence is CSVCLISGRAQDTQYF. DNA of the CDR3: TGCAGCGTCTGTTTAATTAGCGGGAGGGCGCAAGATACGCAGTATTTT. The chain recombines TRBV29-1 with TRBJ2-3; 11 bases align to TRBD2. The V segment lost 6 bases and the J segment 5 bases; nucleotides outside the gene matches: 13. CDR1 is SQVTM, CDR2 ANQGSEA, per germline. The CDR3 loop spans 16 amino acids.

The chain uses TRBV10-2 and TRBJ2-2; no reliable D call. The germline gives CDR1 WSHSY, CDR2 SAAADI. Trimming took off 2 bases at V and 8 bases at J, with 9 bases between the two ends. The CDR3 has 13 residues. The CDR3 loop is CASSELDLGELFF. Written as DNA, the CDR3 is TGCGCCAGCAGTGAGCTCGATTTAGGGGAGCTGTTTTTT.

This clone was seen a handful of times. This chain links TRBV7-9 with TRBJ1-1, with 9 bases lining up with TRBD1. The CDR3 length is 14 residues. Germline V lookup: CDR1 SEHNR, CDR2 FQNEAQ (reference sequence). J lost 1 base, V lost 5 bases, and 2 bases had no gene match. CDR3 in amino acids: CASSPGQGNTEAFF. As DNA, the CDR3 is TGTGCCAGCAGCCCGGGACAGGGGAACACTGAAGCTTTCTTT. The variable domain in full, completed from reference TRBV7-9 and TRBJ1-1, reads DTGVSQNPRHKITKRGQNVTFRCDPISEHNRLYWYRQTLGQGPEFLTYFQNEAQLEKSRLLSDRFSAERPKGSFSTLEIQRTEQGDSAMYLCASSPGQGNTEAFFGQGTRLTVV.

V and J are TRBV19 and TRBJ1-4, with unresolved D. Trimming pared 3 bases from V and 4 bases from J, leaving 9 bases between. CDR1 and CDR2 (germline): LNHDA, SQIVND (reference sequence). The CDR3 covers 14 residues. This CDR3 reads CASSISWGNEKLFF. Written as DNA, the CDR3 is TGTGCCAGTAGTATTTCGTGGGGTAATGAAAAACTGTTTTTT.

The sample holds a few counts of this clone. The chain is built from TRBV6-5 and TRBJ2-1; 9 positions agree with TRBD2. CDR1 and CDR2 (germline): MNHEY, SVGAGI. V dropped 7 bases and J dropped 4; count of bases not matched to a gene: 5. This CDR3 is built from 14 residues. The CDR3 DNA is TGTGCCAGCAAACCGGGACTAGCATACAATGAGCAGTTCTTC. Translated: CASKPGLAYNEQFF.

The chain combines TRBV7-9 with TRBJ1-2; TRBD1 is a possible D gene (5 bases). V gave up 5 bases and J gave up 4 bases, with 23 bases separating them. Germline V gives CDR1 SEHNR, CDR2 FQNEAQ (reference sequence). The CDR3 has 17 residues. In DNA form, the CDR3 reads TGTGCCAGCAGCGGGACGGGAGGGTCCGCTCTTATCTATGGCTACACCTTC. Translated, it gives CASSGTGGSALIYGYTF. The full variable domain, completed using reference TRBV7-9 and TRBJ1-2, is DTGVSQNPRHKITKRGQNVTFRCDPISEHNRLYWYRQTLGQGPEFLTYFQNEAQLEKSRLLSDRFSAERPKGSFSTLEIQRTEQGDSAMYLCASSGTGGSALIYGYTFGSGTRLTVV.

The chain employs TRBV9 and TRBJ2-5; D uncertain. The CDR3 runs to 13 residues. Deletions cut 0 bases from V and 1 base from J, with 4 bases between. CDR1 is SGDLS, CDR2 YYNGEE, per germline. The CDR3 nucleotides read TGTGCCAGCAGCGTAGATCTCCAAGAGACCCAGTACTTC. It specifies CASSVDLQETQYF.

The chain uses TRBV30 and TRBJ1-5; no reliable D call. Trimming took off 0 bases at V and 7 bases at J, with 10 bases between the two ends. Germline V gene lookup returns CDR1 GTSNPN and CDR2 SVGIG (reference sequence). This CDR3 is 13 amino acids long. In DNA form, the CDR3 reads TGTGCCTGGAGTGTCCGGGCTGGGCAGCCCCAGCATTTT. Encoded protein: CAWSVRAGQPQHF. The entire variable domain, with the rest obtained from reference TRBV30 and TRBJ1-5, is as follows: SQTIHQWPATLVQPVGSPLSLECTVEGTSNPNLYWYRQAAGRGLQLLFYSVGIGQISSEVPQNLSASRPQDRQFILSSKKLLLSDSGFYLCAWSVRAGQPQHFGDGTRLSIL.